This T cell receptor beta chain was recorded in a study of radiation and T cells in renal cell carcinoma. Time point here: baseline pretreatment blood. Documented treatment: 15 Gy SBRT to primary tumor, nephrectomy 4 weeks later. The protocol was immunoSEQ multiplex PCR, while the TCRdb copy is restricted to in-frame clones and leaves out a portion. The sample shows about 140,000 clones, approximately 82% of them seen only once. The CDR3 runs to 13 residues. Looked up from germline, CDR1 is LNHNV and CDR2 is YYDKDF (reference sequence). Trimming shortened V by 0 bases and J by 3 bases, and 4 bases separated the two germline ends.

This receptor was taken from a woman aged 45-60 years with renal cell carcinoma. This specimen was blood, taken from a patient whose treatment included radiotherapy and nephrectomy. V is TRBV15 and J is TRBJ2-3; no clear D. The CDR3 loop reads CATSRDTTDTQYF. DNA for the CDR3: TGTGCCACCAGCAGAGATACGACAGATACGCAGTATTTT.